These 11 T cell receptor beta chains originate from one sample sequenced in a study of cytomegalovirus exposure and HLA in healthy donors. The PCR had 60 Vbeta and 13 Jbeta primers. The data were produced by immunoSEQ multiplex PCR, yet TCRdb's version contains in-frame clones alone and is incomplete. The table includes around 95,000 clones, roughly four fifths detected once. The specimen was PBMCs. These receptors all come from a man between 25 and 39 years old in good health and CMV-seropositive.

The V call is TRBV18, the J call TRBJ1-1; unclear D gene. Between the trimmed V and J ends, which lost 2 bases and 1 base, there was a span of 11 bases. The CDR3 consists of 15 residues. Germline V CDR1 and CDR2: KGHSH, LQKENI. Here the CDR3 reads CASSPSTKSNTEAFF. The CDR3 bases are TGTGCCAGCTCACCATCCACAAAGTCGAACACTGAAGCTTTCTTT.

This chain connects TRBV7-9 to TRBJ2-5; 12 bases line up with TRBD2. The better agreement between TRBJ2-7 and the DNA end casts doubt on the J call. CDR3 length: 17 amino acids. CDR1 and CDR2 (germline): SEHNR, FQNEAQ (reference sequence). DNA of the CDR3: TGTGCCAGCAGTTCCGGGACTAGCGGGTCCCAACGCTACGAGCAGTACTTC. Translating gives CASSSGTSGSQRYEQYF.

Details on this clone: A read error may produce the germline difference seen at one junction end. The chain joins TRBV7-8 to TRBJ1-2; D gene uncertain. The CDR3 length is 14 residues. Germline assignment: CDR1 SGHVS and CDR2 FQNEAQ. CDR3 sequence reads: CASSLEGAKYGYSF. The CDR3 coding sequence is TGTGCCAGCAGTCTAGAGGGCGCAAAATATGGCTACTCCTTC.

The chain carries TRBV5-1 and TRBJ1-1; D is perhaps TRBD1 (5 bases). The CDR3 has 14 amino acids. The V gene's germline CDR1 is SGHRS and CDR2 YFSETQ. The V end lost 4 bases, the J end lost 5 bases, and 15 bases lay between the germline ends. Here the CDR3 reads CASSLGTGRTEAFF. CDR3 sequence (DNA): TGCGCCAGCAGCCTCGGGACTGGGAGGACTGAAGCTTTCTTT.

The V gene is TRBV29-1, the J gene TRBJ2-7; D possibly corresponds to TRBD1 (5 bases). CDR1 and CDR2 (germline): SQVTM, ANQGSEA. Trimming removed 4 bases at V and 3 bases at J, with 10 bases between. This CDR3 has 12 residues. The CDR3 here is CSVVIGDYEQYF. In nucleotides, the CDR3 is TGCAGCGTTGTCATAGGGGACTACGAGCAGTACTTC.

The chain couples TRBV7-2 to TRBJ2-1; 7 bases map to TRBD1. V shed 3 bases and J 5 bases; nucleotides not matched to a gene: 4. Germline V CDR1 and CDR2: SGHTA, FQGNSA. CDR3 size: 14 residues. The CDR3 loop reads CASSFDRANNEQFF. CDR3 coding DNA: TGTGCCAGCAGCTTTGACAGGGCTAACAATGAGCAGTTCTTC.

The CDR3 here is CASSLNRAEQYF. The CDR3 DNA reads TGTGCCAGCAGCTTAAACAGGGCCGAGCAGTACTTC. The genes are TRBV11-2 and TRBJ2-7; tentatively, D is TRBD1 (6 bases). CDR1 SGHAT and CDR2 FQNNGV come from the germline V gene. This CDR3 has 12 residues. Deletions cut 2 bases from V and 6 bases from J, with 8 bases between.

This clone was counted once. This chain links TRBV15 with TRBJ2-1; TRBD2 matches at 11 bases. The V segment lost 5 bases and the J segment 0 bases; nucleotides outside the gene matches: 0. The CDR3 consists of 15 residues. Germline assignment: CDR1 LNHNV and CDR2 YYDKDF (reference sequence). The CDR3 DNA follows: TGTGCCACCAGCCTAGCGGGAGGCTCCTACAATGAGCAGTTCTTC. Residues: CATSLAGGSYNEQFF. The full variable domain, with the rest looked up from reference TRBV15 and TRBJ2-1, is DAMVIQNPRYQVTQFGKPVTLSCSQTLNHNVMYWYQQKSSQAPKLLFHYYDKDFNNEADTPDNFQSRRPNTSFCFLDIRSPGLGDTAMYLCATSLAGGSYNEQFFGPGTRLTVL.

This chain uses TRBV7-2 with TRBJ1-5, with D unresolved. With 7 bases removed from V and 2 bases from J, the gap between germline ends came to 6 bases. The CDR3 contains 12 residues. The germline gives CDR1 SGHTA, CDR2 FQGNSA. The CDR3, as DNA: TGTGCCAGCACCCTAGGCAATCAGCCCCAGCATTTT. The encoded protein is CASTLGNQPQHF.

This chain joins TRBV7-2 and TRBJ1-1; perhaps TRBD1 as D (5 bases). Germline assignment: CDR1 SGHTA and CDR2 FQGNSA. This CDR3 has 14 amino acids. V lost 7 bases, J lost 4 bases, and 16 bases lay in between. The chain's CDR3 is CASNPGHQGTEAFF. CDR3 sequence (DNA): TGTGCCAGCAACCCAGGACACCAAGGCACTGAAGCTTTCTTT.

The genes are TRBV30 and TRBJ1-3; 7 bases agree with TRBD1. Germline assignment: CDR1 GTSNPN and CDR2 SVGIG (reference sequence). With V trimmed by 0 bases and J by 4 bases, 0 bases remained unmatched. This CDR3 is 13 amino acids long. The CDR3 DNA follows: TGTGCCTGGAGTGTGGGACAGGGAAACACCATATATTTT. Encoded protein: CAWSVGQGNTIYF. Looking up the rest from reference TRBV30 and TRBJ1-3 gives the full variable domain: SQTIHQWPATLVQPVGSPLSLECTVEGTSNPNLYWYRQAAGRGLQLLFYSVGIGQISSEVPQNLSASRPQDRQFILSSKKLLLSDSGFYLCAWSVGQGNTIYFGEGSWLTVV.